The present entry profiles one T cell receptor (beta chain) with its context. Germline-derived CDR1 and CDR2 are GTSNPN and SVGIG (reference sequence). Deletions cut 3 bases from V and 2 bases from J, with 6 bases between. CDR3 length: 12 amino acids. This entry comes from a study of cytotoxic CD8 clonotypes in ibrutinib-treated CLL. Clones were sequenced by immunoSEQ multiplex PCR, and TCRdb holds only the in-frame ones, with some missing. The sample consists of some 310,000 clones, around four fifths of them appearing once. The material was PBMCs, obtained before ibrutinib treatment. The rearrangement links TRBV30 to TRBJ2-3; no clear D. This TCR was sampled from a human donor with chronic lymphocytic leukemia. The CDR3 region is CAWRELTDTQYF. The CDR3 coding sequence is TGTGCCTGGAGGGAACTCACAGATACGCAGTATTTT. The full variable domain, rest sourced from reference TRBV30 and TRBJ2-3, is SQTIHQWPATLVQPVGSPLSLECTVEGTSNPNLYWYRQAAGRGLQLLFYSVGIGQISSEVPQNLSASRPQDRQFILSSKKLLLSDSGFYLCAWRELTDTQYFGPGTRLTVL.